The present T cell receptor beta chain was sequenced within a study of graft-versus-host responses after intestinal transplantation. The table came from immunoSEQ multiplex PCR; TCRdb's copy has only in-frame clones and leaves some out. This sample has around 97,000 clones, with about nine tenths found just once. On this clone itself: Its antigen is currently unknown.

CDR1 and CDR2 (germline): MDHEN, SYDVKM. The CDR3 loop spans 14 amino acids. Trimming pared 8 bases from V and 4 bases from J, leaving 12 bases between. The sequencing here drew on unstimulated CD4+ T cells sorted from spleen or lymph node cells, taken before transplant. This TCR was recovered from a human donor who was the organ donor for an intestinal transplant. The V and J genes are TRBV28 and TRBJ1-6; D is possibly TRBD1 (5 bases). The CDR3 coding sequence is TGTGCCAGCCAGCGGGGGTTATATAATTCACCCCTCCACTTT. Translated: CASQRGLYNSPLHF.